According to its frequency, the clone carrying this TCR beta chain is medium-sized. The study used negative magnetic separation to enrich total CD8+ T cells. Libraries targeted TCR beta using 5' RACE with UMIs. TCRdb reprocessed the 5' RACE reads, keeping one entry per CDR3 protein, no DNA. This repertoire includes roughly 5,000 distinct CDR3 sequences. The data originate from a study of human CD8 memory T cell subsets. The CDR3 has 12 residues. Germline values: CDR1 LNHDA, CDR2 SQIVND (reference sequence). This receptor was taken from a human donor in good health. The chain uses TRBV19 and TRBJ2-2. Sequences were obtained from CD8+ T cells from PBMCs. Here the CDR3 reads CASERVTGELFF.